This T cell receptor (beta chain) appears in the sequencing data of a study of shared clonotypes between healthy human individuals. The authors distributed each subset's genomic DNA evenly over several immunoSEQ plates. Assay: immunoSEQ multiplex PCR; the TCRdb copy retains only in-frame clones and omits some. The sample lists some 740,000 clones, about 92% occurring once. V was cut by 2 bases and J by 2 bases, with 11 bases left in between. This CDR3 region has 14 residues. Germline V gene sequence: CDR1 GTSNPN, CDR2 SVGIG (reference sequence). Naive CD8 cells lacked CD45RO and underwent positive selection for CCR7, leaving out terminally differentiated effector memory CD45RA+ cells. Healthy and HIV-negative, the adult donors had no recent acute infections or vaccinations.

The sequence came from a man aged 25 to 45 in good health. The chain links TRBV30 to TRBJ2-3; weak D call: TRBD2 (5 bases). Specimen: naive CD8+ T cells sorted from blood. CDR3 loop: CAWSWTQNTDTQYF. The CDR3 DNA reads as TGTGCCTGGAGTTGGACTCAAAACACAGATACGCAGTATTTT.